The 12 T cell receptor beta chains given below trace back to one sample, sequenced in a study of blood T cells in healthy people across ages. Next came a second PCR, run for about 7 to 12 cycles, which used a sample-barcoded 5' primer along with a J-beta primer mix. TCRdb used MiXCR to reprocess the 5' RACE reads, holding one entry per CDR3 protein. The sample holds approximately 780,000 distinct CDR3 sequences, 20% to 30% seen once. These data are also associated with another study on T cells of mothers and their children.

Sample: blood. These receptors were collected from a boy between 5 and 17 years old in good health.

V and J are TRBV27 and TRBJ2-6, with TRBD1 identical over 8 bases. Germline lookup yields CDR1 MNHEY and CDR2 SMNVEV (reference sequence). The CDR3 runs 19 residues. With 2 bases clipped from V and 0 bases from J, the junction kept 9 bases outside the gene matches. Written as DNA, the CDR3 is TGTGCCAGCAGTTTACTCCGGGGACAGGTCTCCTCTGGGGCCAACGTCCTGACTTTC. Protein: CASSLLRGQVSSGANVLTF.

This chain uses TRBV28 with TRBJ1-5; D perhaps matches TRBD1 (6 bases). This CDR3 is 17 amino acids long. CDR1 and CDR2 (germline): MDHEN, SYDVKM. Deletions cut 3 bases from V and 0 bases from J, with 15 bases between. The CDR3 sequence is CASSFADRIFSNQPQHF. The CDR3 nucleotides read TGTGCCAGCAGTTTTGCAGACAGGATCTTTAGCAATCAGCCCCAGCATTTT.

V usage is TRBV6-2 or TRBV6-3 and J usage is TRBJ1-5; D gene ambiguous. Looked up from germline, CDR1 is MNHEY and CDR2 is SVGEGT. The V gene lost 0 bases and the J gene lost 3 bases, with 6 bases spanning the gap. The CDR3 covers 14 residues. The CDR3, as DNA: TGTGCCAGCAGTTACTCGTCCCTCAATCAGCCCCAGCATTTT. This encodes CASSYSSLNQPQHF.

As concerns this clonotype: A much larger clone lies a single base off, so this may be a read error. The J gene is TRBJ2-5, the V gene TRBV9, with a tentative D call TRBD2 (6 bases). V shed 6 bases and J shed 2 bases, with 11 bases lying between them. The CDR3 runs to 13 residues. The germline gives CDR1 SGDLS, CDR2 YYNGEE. The CDR3 region is CASTSAGQETQYF. The DNA of the CDR3 is TGTGCCAGCACTAGCGCCGGTCAAGAGACCCAGTACTTC. Variable domain in full (rest from reference TRBV9 and TRBJ2-5): DSGVTQTPKHLITATGQRVTLRCSPRSGDLSVYWYQQSLDQGLQFLIQYYNGEERAKGNILERFSAQQFPDLHSELNLSSLELGDSALYFCASTSAGQETQYFGPGTRLLVL.

This clonotype was picked up a small number of times. A much larger clone differs from this one at a single base, so this may be a read error. The chain links TRBV7-2 to TRBJ1-4; possible D gene TRBD1, 5 bases. This CDR3 is 15 amino acids long. The germline V gene encodes CDR1 SGHTA and CDR2 FQGNSA. This CDR3 is CANSTTGTGNEKLFF. CDR3 bases: TGTGCCAACAGCACAACCGGGACGGGTAATGAAAAACTGTTTTTT. Looking up the rest from reference TRBV7-2 and TRBJ1-4 gives the full variable domain: GAGVSQSPSNKVTEKGKDVELRCDPISGHTALYWYRQSLGQGLEFLIYFQGNSAPDKSGLPSDRFSAERTGGSVSTLTIQRTQQEDSAVYLCANSTTGTGNEKLFFGSGTQLSVL.

This clonotype was seen a single time. This chain connects TRBV3-1 to TRBJ2-5; possible D gene TRBD2, 6 bases. CDR3 length equals 17 residues. The germline V and J ends were trimmed by 0 bases and 1 base, with 15 bases remaining between them. Looked up from germline, CDR1 is LGHDT and CDR2 is YNNKEL (reference sequence). CDR3 sequence (DNA): TGTGCCAGCAGCCAAGACGGCCTAGCGAGAGGCCAAGAGACCCAGTACTTC. Encoded protein: CASSQDGLARGQETQYF.

J is TRBJ1-4 and V is TRBV7-9; D perhaps matches TRBD1 (6 bases). The CDR3 runs 14 residues. V was trimmed by 5 bases and J by 5 bases, leaving 12 bases between them. Germline CDR1 and CDR2: SEHNR and FQNEAQ (reference sequence). The CDR3, as DNA: TGTGCCAGCAGCCGGCGACAGGAAAATGAAAAACTGTTTTTT. As protein: CASSRRQENEKLFF.

This clonotype was counted between two and nine times. The J gene is TRBJ2-5, the V gene TRBV7-9; 12 bases match TRBD1. The CDR3 is 17 residues long. Germline values: CDR1 SEHNR, CDR2 FQNEAQ (reference sequence). Germline trimming cut 5 bases from V and 5 bases from J; bases unmatched to any gene: 12. The CDR3 sequence: CASSDVPGQGAAETQYF. The CDR3 nucleotides are TGTGCCAGCAGCGATGTGCCGGGACAGGGGGCAGCGGAGACCCAGTACTTC. Combining the CDR3 with reference TRBV7-9 and TRBJ2-5 gives the whole variable domain DTGVSQNPRHKITKRGQNVTFRCDPISEHNRLYWYRQTLGQGPEFLTYFQNEAQLEKSRLLSDRFSAERPKGSFSTLEIQRTEQGDSAMYLCASSDVPGQGAAETQYFGPGTRLLVL.

The chain carries TRBV20-1 and TRBJ2-5; 7 bases are a match to TRBD2. The CDR3 runs 16 residues. V trimming: 1 base; J trimming: 3 bases; junction bases outside the gene matches: 11. CDR1 is DFQATT, CDR2 SNEGSKA, per germline (reference sequence). The DNA of the CDR3 is TGCAGTGCTAGAGGGTGGGAGGGTCCCCTTAAAGAGACCCAGTACTTC. Its translation is CSARGWEGPLKETQYF.

The chain recombines TRBV6-1 with TRBJ2-1, with 8 bases aligning to TRBD1. Germline V gene sequence: CDR1 MNHNS, CDR2 SASEGT. The CDR3 contains 16 residues. V lost 6 bases and J lost 1; bases outside the gene matches: 8. CDR3 residues: CASSPQGEESYNEQFF. The DNA of the CDR3 is TGTGCCAGCAGCCCACAGGGGGAAGAATCCTACAATGAGCAGTTCTTC.

The gene calls are TRBV5-1 and TRBJ2-1; D gene ambiguous. CDR3 length equals 14 residues. Per the germline V gene, CDR1 is SGHRS and CDR2 is YFSETQ. V was pared by 1 base and J by 7 bases, with 12 bases between. The CDR3 sequence: CASSLRSGLNEQFF. The CDR3 coding sequence is TGCGCCAGCAGCTTGAGGTCAGGTTTGAATGAGCAGTTCTTC.

The V call is TRBV12-3 or TRBV12-4, the J call TRBJ2-5, with TRBD2 identical over 8 bases. The J call is uncertain, as TRBJ2-7 better fits the DNA end. This CDR3 is built from 15 residues. The CDR3 nucleotides read TGTGCCAGCGGGGGGCGTGGGACTAGACGTTACGAGCAGTACTTC. This sequence encodes CASGGRGTRRYEQYF.